This T cell receptor (beta chain) was profiled in a study of cytomegalovirus exposure and HLA in healthy donors. Looking at the study overall: Tens of millions of unique TCRs from HLA-typed donors were held in an early release of data. General observations from the study: The study put some 150 TCR beta chains on its list as cytomegalovirus-associated. Several V segments, TRBV6-2 and TRBV6-3 among them, could not be told apart and were dropped. Fewer N-insertions (relative to the approximately 670-donor mean) were reportedly seen in an Asian-associated ancestry cluster in a later analysis.

Per the germline V gene, CDR1 is SGHRS and CDR2 is YFSETQ. The ends lost 4 bases at V and 4 bases at J; junction bases unmatched: 7. CDR3 length: 14 residues. This clone was detected only a few times. The antigen remains undetermined. The PCR ran on 60 Vbeta and 13 Jbeta primers. The table came from immunoSEQ multiplex PCR; TCRdb's copy has only in-frame clones and leaves some out. There are 63,000 or so clones in the sample; roughly three quarters occur only once, and less than 3.5% lies in the top ten. Sequenced input: PBMCs. The source is a woman between 25 and 40 years old in good health and CMV-seronegative. The J gene is TRBJ1-2, the V gene TRBV5-1; 7 bases are shared with TRBD1. The CDR3 DNA is TGCGCCAGCAGCACCGGACAGGAGAGCTATGGCTACACCTTC. This sequence encodes CASSTGQESYGYTF. Full variable domain (rest looked up from reference TRBV5-1 and TRBJ1-2): KAGVTQTPRYLIKTRGQQVTLSCSPISGHRSVSWYQQTPGQGLQFLFEYFSETQRNKGNFPGRFSGRQFSNSRSEMNVSTLELGDSALYLCASSTGQESYGYTFGSGTRLTVV.